This entry lists 3 T cell receptor beta chains sequenced from one sample in a study of cytomegalovirus exposure and HLA in healthy donors. In the PCR, 60 Vbeta and 13 Jbeta primers were used. Profiling relied on immunoSEQ multiplex PCR, and the TCRdb table lists in-frame clones only, not all of them. The table records 150,000 to 200,000 clones, 60% to 80% of them present only once. Sequences were obtained from PBMCs. These receptors were obtained from a female donor in good health and CMV-seronegative.

This rearrangement joins TRBV25-1 to TRBJ2-3; perhaps TRBD1 as D (6 bases). V lost 6 bases to trimming and J lost 2 bases, with 18 bases between them. CDR3 length: 16 amino acids. Germline CDR1 reads MGHDK; CDR2 reads SYGVNS. CDR3 loop: CASSENLGALTDTQYF. CDR3 DNA: TGTGCCAGCAGCGAAAACTTGGGGGCACTCACAGATACGCAGTATTTT.

The chain recombines TRBV5-8 with TRBJ1-2; TRBD1 matches at 7 bases. Germline V lookup: CDR1 SGHTS, CDR2 YDEGEE. The CDR3 covers 13 residues. V was clipped by 1 base and J by 5 bases; unmatched bases: 2. CDR3 in amino acids: CASSLRQGYGYTF. CDR3 bases: TGTGCCAGCAGCTTGAGACAGGGTTATGGCTACACCTTC.

This clone showed up just a few times. V usage is TRBV7-9 and J usage is TRBJ2-7; D gene unclear. This CDR3 region has 14 residues. The V gene's germline CDR1 is SEHNR and CDR2 FQNEAQ (reference sequence). V lost 8 bases and J 1 base, leaving 15 bases between the germline ends. The CDR3 is CASFSSLISYEQYF. Here the CDR3 DNA reads TGTGCCAGCTTTAGCAGCCTTATTTCCTACGAGCAGTACTTC.